Sequencing of this T cell receptor beta chain was carried out in a study of shared clonotypes between healthy human individuals. Turning to the study itself: Used for every donor were three CD4 naive, three CD4 memory, two CD8 naive and one CD8 memory plate. Points from the study as a whole: Generally, naive subsets (rather than memory subsets) showed larger estimated richness. The rarefaction results pointed to incomplete sorted-subset sequencing despite large depth.

Note on this clone: The antigen remains unidentified.

Method: immunoSEQ multiplex PCR; TCRdb's copy keeps in-frame clones and lacks some. Of 550,000 to 700,000 clones listed, roughly 73% were seen once; the top ten hold 1.5% to 2%. The sequenced material came from memory CD4+ T cells sorted from blood. The subset here: CD45RA-negative fraction. This clonotype was obtained from a woman aged 25 to 39 in good health.

The CDR3 spells CASSSTQNYGYTF. The CDR3 DNA sequence: TGTGCCAGCAGTTCGACCCAAAACTATGGCTACACCTTC. The chain is built from TRBV9 and TRBJ1-2; no reliable D call. The CDR3 has 13 amino acids. Between the trimmed V and J ends, which lost 5 bases and 2 bases, there was a span of 10 bases. CDR1 is SGDLS, CDR2 YYNGEE, per germline.